Below, 21 T cell receptor beta chains from the same sample are listed, as sequenced in a study of CD4 T cells in relation to SARS-CoV-2 and coronaviruses. Before the COVID-19 pandemic, during about 2010-2018, CD4+ T cells were taken from unexposed donors. Repertoires were generated with immunoSEQ multiplex PCR, while TCRdb's copy carries only in-frame clones and drops some. This table holds under 90,000 clones, approximately 95% found once. The sample consisted of naive CD4+ T cells from PBMCs. Subset of the sample: naive CD4+ T cells isolated by negative enrichment. Every receptor here comes from a human donor in good health.

The V gene is TRBV19, the J gene TRBJ2-7; 10 nucleotides agree with TRBD2. V shed 4 bases and J 2 bases; nucleotides not matched to a gene: 5. CDR1 and CDR2 (germline): LNHDA, SQIVND (reference sequence). This CDR3 comprises 15 residues. CDR3 in amino acids: CASSTRTSGTYEQYF. The DNA for the CDR3 is TGTGCCAGTAGTACCCGGACTAGCGGTACCTACGAGCAGTACTTC.

The CDR3, as DNA: TGTGCCAGCAGCCACCCAGGACGGGGAGAGACCCAGTACTTC. Its translation is CASSHPGRGETQYF. This chain joins TRBV6-6 and TRBJ2-5; possible D gene TRBD2, 5 bases. This CDR3 is 14 amino acids long. Germline V gene data show CDR1 as MNHNY and CDR2 as SVGAGI (reference sequence). Trimming took 6 bases from V and 4 from J, leaving 15 bases between them.

Only one count was recorded for this clone. The chain joins TRBV18 to TRBJ2-6; no firm D call. The germline CDR1 and CDR2 sequences are KGHSH and LQKENI. This CDR3 is 18 amino acids long. The V end was cut by 3 bases, the J end by 3 bases, with 18 bases between. CDR3 protein: CASSPGRQAIVGANVLTF. The CDR3 nucleotides read TGTGCCAGCTCACCGGGTCGGCAGGCCATTGTTGGGGCCAACGTCCTGACTTTC.

In nucleotides, the CDR3 is TGTGCCAGCAGCCCGACTAGCGGGGGGCCCTTCACCGGGGAGCTGTTTTTT. Protein product: CASSPTSGGPFTGELFF. V gene TRBV2 combines with J gene TRBJ2-2, with 13 bases identical to TRBD2. Unmatched junction bases numbered 8, after V lost 6 bases and J lost 4 bases. The CDR3 is 17 residues long. Per germline, CDR1 SNHLY and CDR2 FYNNEI.

The chain uses TRBV7-9 and TRBJ2-5, with 8 bases that match TRBD2. Germline V gene sequence: CDR1 SEHNR, CDR2 FQNEAQ (reference sequence). The CDR3 length is 15 residues. The V segment lost 7 bases and the J segment 4 bases; nucleotides outside the gene matches: 11. CDR3 DNA: TGTGCCAGCATCCCTAGCGGGCGTATGTTAGAGACCCAGTACTTC. Translating it yields CASIPSGRMLETQYF.

The chain combines TRBV20-1 with TRBJ1-3; TRBD1 agrees at 8 bases. V was pared by 6 bases and J by 2 bases, with 6 bases of the junction left unmatched. This CDR3 is built from 14 residues. Germline CDR1 reads DFQATT; CDR2 reads SNEGSKA (reference sequence). In DNA form, the CDR3 reads TGCAGTGCCAGTACACAGGGGGCTGGAAACACCATATATTTT. Its translation is CSASTQGAGNTIYF.

The chain links TRBV5-1 to TRBJ2-5; unclear D gene. Between the trimmed V and J ends, which lost 2 bases and 4 bases, there was a span of 9 bases. Per germline, CDR1 SGHRS and CDR2 YFSETQ. This CDR3 is 13 amino acids long. The CDR3 DNA is TGCGCCAGCAGCTTAGGCCAGCCAGAGACCCAGTACTTC. Protein: CASSLGQPETQYF.

The chain joins TRBV7-2 to TRBJ2-3, with 9 bases matching TRBD2. With 4 bases clipped from V and 4 bases from J, the junction kept 15 bases outside the gene matches. CDR1 is SGHTA, CDR2 FQGNSA, per germline. This CDR3 contains 18 residues. As DNA, the CDR3 is TGTGCCAGCAGCTCCGCGGTTTTAGCGGGGGTACGTGCAGATACGCAGTATTTT. Residues: CASSSAVLAGVRADTQYF.

This chain uses TRBV14 with TRBJ2-7; tentative D call: TRBD1 (6 bases). Trimming shortened V by 0 bases and J by 9 bases, and 12 bases separated the two germline ends. Germline V lookup: CDR1 SGHDN, CDR2 FVKESK. The CDR3 runs 13 residues. CDR3 amino acids: CASSQDLGRGQYF. The CDR3 DNA is TGTGCCAGCAGCCAAGATCTCGGCAGGGGGCAGTACTTC.

DNA of the CDR3: TGTGCCAGCAGCCAGACTAGCGGGGTCTCTGGGGCCAACGTCCTGACTTTC. This encodes CASSQTSGVSGANVLTF. This chain joins TRBV5-6 and TRBJ2-6, with 11 bases matching TRBD2. With 4 bases clipped from V and 0 bases from J, the junction kept 3 bases outside the gene matches. Germline V gives CDR1 SGHDT, CDR2 YYEEEE. The CDR3 covers 17 residues.

The chain carries TRBV6-1 and TRBJ2-7; TRBD1 might be the D (6 bases). V was trimmed by 6 bases and J by 1 base, leaving 13 bases between them. From germline, CDR1 is MNHNS and CDR2 SASEGT. There are 14 residues in the CDR3. The CDR3 loop is CASRFQTGSYEQYF. CDR3 in DNA: TGTGCCAGCAGGTTCCAGACAGGATCCTACGAGCAGTACTTC.

The gene calls are TRBV19 and TRBJ1-5, with D possibly TRBD1 on 5 matching bases. Trimming left V 3 bases short and J 2 bases short, with 11 bases between. This CDR3 spans 15 amino acids. The germline V gene encodes CDR1 LNHDA and CDR2 SQIVND (reference sequence). This chain's CDR3 is CASSINWGGNQPQHF. CDR3 nucleotide sequence: TGTGCCAGTAGTATTAATTGGGGGGGCAATCAGCCCCAGCATTTT.

V usage is TRBV19 and J usage is TRBJ2-3; 7 bases align to TRBD2. The CDR3 spans 21 residues. Germline V lookup: CDR1 LNHDA, CDR2 SQIVND (reference sequence). The J segment lost 4 bases and the V segment lost 4 bases, leaving 26 bases of the junction unmatched. The CDR3 region has the DNA TGTGCCAGTAGTACTGGACCCATCACTCTCCGGCGGGGGAGAGCGTCAGATACGCAGTATTTT. It translates to CASSTGPITLRRGRASDTQYF.

CDR3 sequence reads: CAWSVPASGRTDEQFF. DNA of the CDR3: TGTGCCTGGAGTGTACCGGCTAGCGGGAGAACCGATGAGCAGTTCTTC. The chain uses TRBV30 and TRBJ2-1; TRBD2 aligns across 10 bases. V dropped 0 bases and J dropped 8; count of bases not matched to a gene: 10. This CDR3 is 16 amino acids long. Germline-derived CDR1 and CDR2 are GTSNPN and SVGIG (reference sequence).

The V gene is TRBV5-1, the J gene TRBJ1-3, with TRBD1 matching over 10 bases. CDR1 is SGHRS, CDR2 YFSETQ, per germline. V shed 4 bases, J shed 2 bases, and the junction held 6 bases outside the gene matches. The CDR3 sequence is 16 residues long. DNA for the CDR3: TGCGCCAGCAGCGGGACAGGGGATAGTCCTGGAAACACCATATATTTT. The encoded protein is CASSGTGDSPGNTIYF.

The rearrangement uses TRBV2 and TRBJ1-5; D is unresolved. The V and J ends lost 3 bases and 2 bases respectively, with 11 bases between them. The germline CDR1 and CDR2 sequences are SNHLY and FYNNEI. The CDR3 extends over 15 amino acids. CDR3 sequence reads: CASSETGGGNQPQHF. CDR3 nucleotides: TGTGCCAGCAGTGAGACTGGTGGGGGCAATCAGCCCCAGCATTTT. Full variable domain (rest looked up from reference TRBV2 and TRBJ1-5): EPEVTQTPSHQVTQMGQEVILRCVPISNHLYFYWYRQILGQKVEFLVSFYNNEISEKSEIFDDQFSVERPDGSNFTLKIRSTKLEDSAMYFCASSETGGGNQPQHFGDGTRLSIL.

V is TRBV2 and J is TRBJ1-1; unclear D gene. V lost 3 bases and J 3 bases, leaving 8 bases between the germline ends. Looked up from germline, CDR1 is SNHLY and CDR2 is FYNNEI. This CDR3 has 13 amino acids. CDR3 DNA: TGTGCCAGCAGTGATCGGGGTTACACTGAAGCTTTCTTT. Its translation is CASSDRGYTEAFF. The full variable domain, completed using reference TRBV2 and TRBJ1-1, is EPEVTQTPSHQVTQMGQEVILRCVPISNHLYFYWYRQILGQKVEFLVSFYNNEISEKSEIFDDQFSVERPDGSNFTLKIRSTKLEDSAMYFCASSDRGYTEAFFGQGTRLTVV.

The V and J genes are TRBV12-3 or TRBV12-4 and TRBJ1-2; D ambiguous. The CDR3 runs to 13 residues. Trimming removed 6 bases at V and 4 bases at J, with 12 bases between. Here the CDR3 DNA reads TGTGCCAGCAGCCTCGGGGAGTTCTATGGCTACACCTTC. Its translation: CASSLGEFYGYTF.

The genes are TRBV2 and TRBJ1-5; D remains unclear. Germline V lookup: CDR1 SNHLY, CDR2 FYNNEI. CDR3 size: 13 residues. The V gene lost 3 bases and the J gene lost 3 bases, with 6 bases spanning the gap. CDR3 residues: CASSDENNQPQHF. For the CDR3, the DNA is TGTGCCAGCAGTGACGAGAACAATCAGCCCCAGCATTTT. The whole variable domain, remainder taken from reference TRBV2 and TRBJ1-5, is EPEVTQTPSHQVTQMGQEVILRCVPISNHLYFYWYRQILGQKVEFLVSFYNNEISEKSEIFDDQFSVERPDGSNFTLKIRSTKLEDSAMYFCASSDENNQPQHFGDGTRLSIL.

This clone was counted a single time. The CDR3 loop is CASSGRVTDTQYF. CDR3 coding DNA: TGTGCCAGCAGCGGTCGAGTCACAGATACGCAGTATTTT. The J gene is TRBJ2-3, the V gene TRBV11-2; unclear D gene. Germline lookup yields CDR1 SGHAT and CDR2 FQNNGV. The CDR3 has 13 residues. V was clipped by 5 bases and J by 2 bases, with 8 bases between them.

V gene TRBV5-1 combines with J gene TRBJ2-7; D may be TRBD1 (5 bases). The CDR3 spans 13 residues. The V gene's germline CDR1 is SGHRS and CDR2 YFSETQ. V lost 4 bases to trimming and J lost 7 bases, with 15 bases between them. DNA for the CDR3: TGCGCCAGCAGCCCGGATTCATCAGGGGAGCAGTACTTC. As protein: CASSPDSSGEQYF.